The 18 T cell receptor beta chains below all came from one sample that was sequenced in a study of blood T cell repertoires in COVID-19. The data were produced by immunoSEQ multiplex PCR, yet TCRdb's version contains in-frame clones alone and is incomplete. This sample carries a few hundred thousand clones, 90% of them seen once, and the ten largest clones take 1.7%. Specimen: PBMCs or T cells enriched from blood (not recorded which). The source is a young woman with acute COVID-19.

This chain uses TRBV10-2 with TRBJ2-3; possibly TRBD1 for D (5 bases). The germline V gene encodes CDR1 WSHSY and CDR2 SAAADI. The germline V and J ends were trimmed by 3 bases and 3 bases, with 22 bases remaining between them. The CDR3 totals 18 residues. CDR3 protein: CASSETGAYVFGTDTQYF. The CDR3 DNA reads TGCGCCAGCAGTGAAACTGGGGCCTACGTCTTCGGTACAGATACGCAGTATTTT.

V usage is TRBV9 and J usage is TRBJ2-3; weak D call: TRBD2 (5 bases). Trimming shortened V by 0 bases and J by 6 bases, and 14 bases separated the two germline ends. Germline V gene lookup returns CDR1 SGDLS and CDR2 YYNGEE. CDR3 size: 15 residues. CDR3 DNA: TGTGCCAGCAGCGTAGTAGAGGGCGGCGGGGATACGCAGTATTTT. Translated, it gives CASSVVEGGGDTQYF.

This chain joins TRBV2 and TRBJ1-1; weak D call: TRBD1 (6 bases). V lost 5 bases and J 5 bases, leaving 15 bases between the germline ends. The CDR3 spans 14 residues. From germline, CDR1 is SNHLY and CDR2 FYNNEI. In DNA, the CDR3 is TGTGCCAGCAGTCCACAGGGAGTAAGAACTGAAGCTTTCTTT. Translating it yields CASSPQGVRTEAFF.

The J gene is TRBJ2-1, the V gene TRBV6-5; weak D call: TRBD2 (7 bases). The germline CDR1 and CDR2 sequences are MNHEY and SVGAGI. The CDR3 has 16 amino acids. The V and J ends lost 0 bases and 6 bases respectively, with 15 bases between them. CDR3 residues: CASSYSRGEGLNEQFF. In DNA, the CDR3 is TGTGCCAGCAGTTACTCAAGGGGGGAGGGCCTCAATGAGCAGTTCTTC.

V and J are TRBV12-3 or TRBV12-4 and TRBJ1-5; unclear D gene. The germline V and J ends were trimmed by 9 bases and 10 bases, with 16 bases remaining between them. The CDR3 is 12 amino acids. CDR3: CASQYEGRPQHF. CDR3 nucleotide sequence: TGTGCCAGTCAGTATGAGGGTCGTCCCCAGCATTTT.

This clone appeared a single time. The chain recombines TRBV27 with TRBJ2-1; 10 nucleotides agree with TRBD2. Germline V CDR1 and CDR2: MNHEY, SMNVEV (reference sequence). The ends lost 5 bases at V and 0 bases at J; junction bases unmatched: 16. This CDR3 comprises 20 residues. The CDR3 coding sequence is TGTGCCAGCAGTCCCCCGGGCCTAGCGGGAGCCCCCAGCTCCTACAATGAGCAGTTCTTC. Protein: CASSPPGLAGAPSSYNEQFF.

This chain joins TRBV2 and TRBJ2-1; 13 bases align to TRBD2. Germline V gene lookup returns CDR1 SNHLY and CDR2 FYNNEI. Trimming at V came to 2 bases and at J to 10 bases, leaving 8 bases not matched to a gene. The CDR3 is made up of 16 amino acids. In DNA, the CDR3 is TGTGCCAGCAGTGAACTCGGACTAGCGGGAGTTCGGGAGCAGTTCTTC. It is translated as CASSELGLAGVREQFF.

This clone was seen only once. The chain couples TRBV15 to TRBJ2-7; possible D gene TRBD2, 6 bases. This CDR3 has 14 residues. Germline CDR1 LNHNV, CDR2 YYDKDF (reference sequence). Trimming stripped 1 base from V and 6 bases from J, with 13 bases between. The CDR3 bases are TGTGCCACCAGCAGAGTGGACGGGAGCCCCGAGCAGTACTTC. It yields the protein CATSRVDGSPEQYF. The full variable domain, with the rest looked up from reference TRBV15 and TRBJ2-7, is DAMVIQNPRYQVTQFGKPVTLSCSQTLNHNVMYWYQQKSSQAPKLLFHYYDKDFNNEADTPDNFQSRRPNTSFCFLDIRSPGLGDTAMYLCATSRVDGSPEQYFGPGTRLTVT.

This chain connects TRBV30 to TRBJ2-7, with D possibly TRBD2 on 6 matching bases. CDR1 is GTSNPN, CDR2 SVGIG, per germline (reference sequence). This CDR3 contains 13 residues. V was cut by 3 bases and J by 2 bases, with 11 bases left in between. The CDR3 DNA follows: TGTGCCTGGAGGGGACTTGCAGCCTACGAGCAGTACTTC. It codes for CAWRGLAAYEQYF.

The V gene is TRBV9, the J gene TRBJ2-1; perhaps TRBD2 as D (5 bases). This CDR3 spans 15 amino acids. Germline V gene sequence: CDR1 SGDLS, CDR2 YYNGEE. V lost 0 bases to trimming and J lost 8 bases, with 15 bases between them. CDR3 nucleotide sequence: TGTGCCAGCAGCGTAGTTCCCACTAGTGCGCATGAGCAGTTCTTC. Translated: CASSVVPTSAHEQFF.

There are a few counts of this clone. This CDR3 is CASSFPGLTPAYGYTF. The CDR3 DNA reads as TGTGCCAGCAGCTTCCCGGGATTAACACCCGCCTATGGCTACACCTTC. V gene TRBV11-2 combines with J gene TRBJ1-2; D is unresolved. Germline values: CDR1 SGHAT, CDR2 FQNNGV. The CDR3 totals 16 residues. Deletions cut 3 bases from V and 4 bases from J, with 18 bases between.

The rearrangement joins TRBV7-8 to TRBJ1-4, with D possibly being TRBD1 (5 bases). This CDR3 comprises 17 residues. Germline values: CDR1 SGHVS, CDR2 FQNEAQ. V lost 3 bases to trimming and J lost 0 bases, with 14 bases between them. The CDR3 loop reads CASSFGHSYATNEKLFF. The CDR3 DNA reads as TGTGCCAGCAGCTTTGGACACTCCTATGCAACTAATGAAAAACTGTTTTTT.

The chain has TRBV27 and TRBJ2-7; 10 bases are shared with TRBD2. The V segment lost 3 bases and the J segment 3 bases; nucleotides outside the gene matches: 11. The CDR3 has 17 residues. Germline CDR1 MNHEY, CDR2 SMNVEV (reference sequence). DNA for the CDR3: TGTGCCAGCAGTTTGGACCGGGGTAGCGGGAGGCGCTACGAGCAGTACTTC. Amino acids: CASSLDRGSGRRYEQYF.

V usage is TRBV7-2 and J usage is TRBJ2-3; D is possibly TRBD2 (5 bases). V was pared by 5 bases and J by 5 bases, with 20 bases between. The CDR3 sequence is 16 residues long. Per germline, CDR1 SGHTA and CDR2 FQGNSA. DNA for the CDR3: TGTGCCAGCAGCCAAGTAGGAGGTTTAGGTAAAGATACGCAGTATTTT. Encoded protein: CASSQVGGLGKDTQYF.

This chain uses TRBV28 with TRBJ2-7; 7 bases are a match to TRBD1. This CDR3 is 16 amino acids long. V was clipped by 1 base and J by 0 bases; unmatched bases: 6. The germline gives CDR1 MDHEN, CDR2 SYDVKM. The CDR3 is CASSLLGTVLSYEQYF. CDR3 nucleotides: TGTGCCAGCAGTTTATTAGGGACAGTCCTCTCCTACGAGCAGTACTTC.

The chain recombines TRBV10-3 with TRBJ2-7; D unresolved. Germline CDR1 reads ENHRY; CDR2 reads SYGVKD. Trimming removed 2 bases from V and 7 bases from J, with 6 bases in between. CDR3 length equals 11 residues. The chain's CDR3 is CAISETVEQYF. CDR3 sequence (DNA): TGTGCCATCAGTGAGACGGTGGAGCAGTACTTC.

CDR3 nucleotides: TGTGCCAGCAGCCTTAACAGGGGGCCACATGGCTACACCTTC. Protein product: CASSLNRGPHGYTF. The V and J genes are TRBV3-1 (or the pseudogene TRBV3-2) and TRBJ1-2; TRBD1 agrees at 9 bases. The CDR3 covers 14 residues. The V gene's germline CDR1 is LGHDT and CDR2 YNNKEL (reference sequence). V lost 4 bases to trimming and J lost 6 bases; unmatched junction nucleotides: 6.

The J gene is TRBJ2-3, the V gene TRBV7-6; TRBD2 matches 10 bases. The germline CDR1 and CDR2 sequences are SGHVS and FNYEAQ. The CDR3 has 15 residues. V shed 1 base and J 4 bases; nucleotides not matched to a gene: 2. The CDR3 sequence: CASSLGLAGADTQYF. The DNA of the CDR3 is TGTGCCAGCAGCTTAGGGCTAGCGGGAGCAGATACGCAGTATTTT.